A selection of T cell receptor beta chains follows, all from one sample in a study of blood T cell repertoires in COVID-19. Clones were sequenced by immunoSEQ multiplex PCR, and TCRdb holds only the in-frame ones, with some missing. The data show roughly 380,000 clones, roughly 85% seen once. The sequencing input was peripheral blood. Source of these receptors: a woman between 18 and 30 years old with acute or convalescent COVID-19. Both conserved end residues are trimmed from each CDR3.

ASTRNDRAGELF | TRBJ2-2 | TRBV5-1
ASSQDVQGKNSPLH | TRBJ1-6 | TRBV4-2
ASSVDFQETQY | TRBJ2-5 | TRBV9
ATMGTSGYMEQF | TRBJ2-1 | TRBV7-8
ASSYSGTGLTEAF | TRBJ1-1 | TRBV6-6
ASSVSTGTDPYGYT | TRBJ1-2 | TRBV9
ASSLSGYPAYEQY | TRBJ2-7 | TRBV3-1/TRBV3-2
SVEDRVEVYNEQF | TRBJ2-1 | TRBV29-1
ASARVHTGELF | TRBJ2-2 | TRBV19
ASSPDSPVTFQPQH | TRBJ1-5 | TRBV19
ASRRLTSGRGNEQF | TRBJ2-1 | TRBV27
ASSSIPGQTILSEQY | TRBJ2-7 | TRBV5-6
ASSARGGNTEAF | TRBJ1-1 | TRBV9
ASSPDRASEAF | TRBJ1-1 | TRBV11-1
AWRKVAGGSISGNTIY | TRBJ1-3 | TRBV30
ASSLVGQGEHQPQH | TRBJ1-5 | TRBV7-8
ASSDSRAGHWDRYEQY | TRBJ2-7 | TRBV6-4
ASSFGSQVTDTIY | TRBJ1-3 | TRBV19
ATSDLIDRDTTSPLH | TRBJ1-6 | TRBV24-1
ASSVGGEEGYT | TRBJ1-2 | TRBV9
SVSPGTGLYEQY | TRBJ2-7 | TRBV29-1
ASSGQLVGYT | TRBJ1-2 | TRBV19
ASSFYTGELF | TRBJ2-2 | TRBV7-9
ATSLSGSRGTQY | TRBJ2-5 | TRBV24-1
ASSQSQGNQPQH | TRBJ1-5 | TRBV4-1
ASSEKREGQPQH | TRBJ1-5 | TRBV6-1
ASSHVQGLDGYT | TRBJ1-2 | TRBV4-1
ASSVDGLAGVRRTQY | TRBJ2-3 | TRBV11-2
ASSQGARVNYGYT | TRBJ1-2 | TRBV3-1/TRBV3-2
ASSGTDRGRNQPQH | TRBJ1-5 | TRBV6-1
ASSTQASGQPQH | TRBJ1-5 | TRBV19
ATSGPGLAGAWAAQY | TRBJ2-5 | TRBV24-1
SASTRVGYT | TRBJ1-2 | TRBV20-1
ASSPGIRYGYT | TRBJ1-2 | TRBV11-2
ASSQIREETQY | TRBJ2-5 | TRBV3-1/TRBV3-2
AWAPPGHLYGYT | TRBJ1-2 | TRBV30
ASSLAQGTEAF | TRBJ1-1 | TRBV11-3
ASNTGTGSLFQPQH | TRBJ1-5 | TRBV19
ASSPLAGGLDTQY | TRBJ2-3 | TRBV27
ASSDGGRAPIYSNQPQH | TRBJ1-5 | TRBV6-1
ASSLGASYEQY | TRBJ2-7 | TRBV5-1
ASSYTLNTEAF | TRBJ1-1 | TRBV19
ASSRQGAGEQY | TRBJ2-7 | TRBV2
SVNTNTEAF | TRBJ1-1 | TRBV20-1
ASSIGRESADTQY | TRBJ2-3 | TRBV19
ATSPVPVGFIYGYT | TRBJ1-2 | TRBV10-3
ASSISGYEQY | TRBJ2-7 | TRBV19
ASSLVEGQGYNEQF | TRBJ2-1 | TRBV5-6
ASSPRQGIPKGVGYT | TRBJ1-2 | TRBV5-8
ATSDLGGGNQPQH | TRBJ1-5 | TRBV24-1
ASSEYRGLGTEAF | TRBJ1-1 | TRBV6-1
ASSLVGLQDGYT | TRBJ1-2 | TRBV7-9
ASSLGGGGGEKLF | TRBJ1-4 | TRBV7-2
ATSRLAGGPDEQF | TRBJ2-1 | TRBV15
ASSFQGQETQY | TRBJ2-5 | TRBV5-1